The 31 T cell receptor beta chains presented below share a single source sample, sequenced in a study of response to subunit inactivated influenza vaccine. TCRdb re-analysed the RT-PCR reads in MiXCR, keeping a single row per CDR3 protein. The sample holds 650,000 to 800,000 distinct CDR3 sequences, about 15% seen once. Specimen: PBMCs from blood, collected 14 to 15 days before vaccination. These receptors came from a man between 50 and 59 years old who received an inactivated influenza vaccine.

V is TRBV20-1 and J is TRBJ1-1; TRBD1 agrees at 7 bases. J gave up 1 base and V 5 bases, and 4 bases lay outside the gene matches. CDR3 length: 13 residues. Germline values: CDR1 DFQATT, CDR2 SNEGSKA (reference sequence). CDR3 DNA sequence: TGCAGTGCTCGGAGGACAGGGAACACTGAAGCTTTCTTT. Translated, it gives CSARRTGNTEAFF.

This chain links TRBV20-1 with TRBJ2-1, with 7 positions matching TRBD2. CDR1 is DFQATT and CDR2 is SNEGSKA in the germline V gene (reference sequence). The ends lost 4 bases at V and 1 base at J; junction bases unmatched: 4. The CDR3 has 14 amino acids. In DNA, the CDR3 is TGCAGTGCTATTCGGCGGGGGTCCTACAATGAGCAGTTCTTC. This gives the protein CSAIRRGSYNEQFF.

J is TRBJ2-4 and V is TRBV29-1; no definite D call. The CDR3 consists of 12 residues. Germline CDR1 SQVTM, CDR2 ANQGSEA. V gave up 2 bases and J gave up 5 bases, with 7 bases separating them. The chain's CDR3 is CSVELGENIQYF. The CDR3 DNA sequence: TGCAGCGTTGAACTAGGAGAAAACATTCAGTACTTC.

This clonotype was picked up one time. V is TRBV10-3 and J is TRBJ2-1; TRBD2 matches 12 bases. The V and J ends lost 5 bases and 5 bases, in that order; junction bases with no gene match: 4. CDR3 length: 15 residues. Per the germline V gene, CDR1 is ENHRY and CDR2 is SYGVKD. The DNA for the CDR3 is TGTGCCATCAGTACGCTAGCGGGAGGGAACAATGAGCAGTTCTTC. Protein: CAISTLAGGNNEQFF.

The chain links TRBV12-3 or TRBV12-4 to TRBJ2-5; D may be TRBD1 or TRBD2 (5 bases each). The CDR3 sequence is 15 residues long. The ends were cut back, 6 bases at V and 5 bases at J, with 19 bases in the middle. The CDR3 bases are TGTGCCAGCAGGGACGTGTCGAGGGGTGAGGAGACCCAGTACTTC. This codes for CASRDVSRGEETQYF.

The V and J genes are TRBV12-3 or TRBV12-4 and TRBJ2-1, with D perhaps matching TRBD1 (5 bases). Trimming left V 6 bases short and J 8 bases short, with 20 bases between. There are 15 residues in the CDR3. Written as DNA, the CDR3 is TGTGCCAGCAGCCCCGGCGGAGCCCAGGGCGATGAGCAGTTCTTC. Its protein product is CASSPGGAQGDEQFF.

This clonotype has more than one count but fewer than ten. The rearrangement joins TRBV9 to TRBJ2-1, with 12 bases matching TRBD2. V dropped 0 bases and J dropped 8; count of bases not matched to a gene: 3. The germline CDR1 and CDR2 sequences are SGDLS and YYNGEE. The CDR3 totals 15 residues. The CDR3 spells CASSVGLAGGHEQFF. The CDR3, as DNA: TGTGCCAGCAGCGTAGGTCTAGCGGGGGGGCATGAGCAGTTCTTC.

The rearrangement joins TRBV5-5 to TRBJ2-3; D could derive from TRBD1 or TRBD2 (5 bases each). This CDR3 is 13 amino acids long. V lost 4 bases to trimming and J lost 2 bases, with 8 bases between them. The germline CDR1 and CDR2 sequences are SGHKS and YYEKEE (reference sequence). CDR3 coding DNA: TGTGCCAGCAGCGGGACCAACACAGATACGCAGTATTTT. Translation gives CASSGTNTDTQYF.

This clonotype was picked up many times. J is TRBJ1-1 and V is TRBV20-1, with TRBD1 matching over 8 bases. J gave up 2 bases and V 6 bases, and 5 bases lay outside the gene matches. This CDR3 has 13 amino acids. Germline V CDR1 and CDR2: DFQATT, SNEGSKA (reference sequence). CDR3 protein: CSAAGGVNTEAFF. CDR3 in DNA: TGCAGTGCCGCAGGGGGCGTAAACACTGAAGCTTTCTTT.

The CDR3 sequence is CASSLFDSVLYGYTF. DNA of the CDR3: TGTGCCAGCAGCTTATTTGACAGCGTATTGTACGGCTACACCTTC. This chain connects TRBV11-2 to TRBJ1-2; maybe TRBD1 (5 bases). Germline CDR1 and CDR2: SGHAT and FQNNGV. The V and J ends lost 2 bases and 8 bases respectively, with 18 bases between them. The CDR3 has 15 amino acids.

This clonotype showed up many times. The V call is TRBV7-2, the J call TRBJ1-2, with D uncertain. Germline values: CDR1 SGHTA, CDR2 FQGNSA. V lost 0 bases, J lost 2 bases, and 7 bases lay in between. CDR3 size: 14 residues. CDR3 bases: TGTGCCAGCAGCTTAGCGCAGGCCAACTATGGCTACACCTTC. Protein: CASSLAQANYGYTF.

Details on this clonotype: One end of the junction varies from germline; a read error may be responsible. J is TRBJ2-1 and V is TRBV28; 16 bases agree with TRBD2. Germline assignment: CDR1 MDHEN and CDR2 SYDVKM. This CDR3 has 18 amino acids. The CDR3 sequence is CASSVAGTSGRAYNGQFF. DNA of the CDR3: TGTGCCAGCAGCGTAGCCGGGACTAGCGGGAGGGCTTACAATGGGCAGTTCTTC.

This clonotype came up a few times. The chain couples TRBV3-1 to TRBJ2-2, with 8 positions matching TRBD2. The CDR3 has 16 residues. V was pared by 4 bases and J by 1 base, with 5 bases of the junction left unmatched. Germline V gives CDR1 LGHDT, CDR2 YNNKEL (reference sequence). CDR3 sequence: CASSPRTSRNTGELFF. The CDR3 region has the DNA TGTGCCAGCAGCCCCCGGACTAGCCGGAACACCGGGGAGCTGTTTTTT. The variable domain in full, with the rest retrieved from reference TRBV3-1 and TRBJ2-2, is DTAVSQTPKYLVTQMGNDKSIKCEQNLGHDTMYWYKQDSKKFLKIMFSYNNKELIINETVPNRFSPKSPDKAHLNLHINSLELGDSAVYFCASSPRTSRNTGELFFGEGSRLTVL.

The rearrangement links TRBV10-3 to TRBJ2-1; 10 bases map to TRBD2. The CDR3 has 14 residues. Germline V gene data show CDR1 as ENHRY and CDR2 as SYGVKD. The V gene end was trimmed by 7 bases and the J gene end by 8 bases; junction bases not matched to a gene: 8. CDR3 loop: CAITRTSGTYEQFF. The CDR3 bases are TGTGCCATCACCCGGACTAGCGGTACCTATGAGCAGTTCTTC.

The chain carries TRBV7-2 and TRBJ2-4; the match to TRBD2 covers 9 bases. The CDR3 loop spans 22 amino acids. Germline trimming cut 2 bases from V and 0 bases from J; bases unmatched to any gene: 20. CDR1 and CDR2 (germline): SGHTA, FQGNSA. The CDR3 reads CASSLWSAGGSSRELAKNIQYF. The CDR3 bases are TGTGCCAGCAGCTTATGGTCAGCGGGGGGCTCGTCTAGGGAGCTAGCCAAAAACATTCAGTACTTC.

The chain has TRBV28 and TRBJ1-2; D is ambiguous. The CDR3 totals 15 residues. Germline CDR1 MDHEN, CDR2 SYDVKM. Trimming pared 2 bases from V and 4 bases from J, leaving 14 bases between. In DNA, the CDR3 is TGTGCCAGCAGTTTACTTGGAGCCGGGTCCTATGGCTACACCTTC. Amino acids: CASSLLGAGSYGYTF.

The chain carries TRBV10-2 and TRBJ2-2, with unresolved D. The V gene lost 8 bases and the J gene lost 2 bases, with 12 bases spanning the gap. The V gene's germline CDR1 is WSHSY and CDR2 SAAADI. There are 14 residues in the CDR3. The CDR3 DNA sequence: TGCGCCAGCTATTTCGGTGGCAACACCGGGGAGCTGTTTTTT. This translates into CASYFGGNTGELFF.

This clonotype was seen only a few times. The chain recombines TRBV6-1 with TRBJ1-4; 9 bases are shared with TRBD1. Germline CDR1 reads MNHNS; CDR2 reads SASEGT. V shed 8 bases, J shed 6 bases, and the junction held 10 bases outside the gene matches. This CDR3 contains 15 residues. The CDR3 nucleotides are TGTGCCAGCCTGCAACACAGGGGGCTTGATGAAAAACTGTTTTTT. Translated, it gives CASLQHRGLDEKLFF.

This clonotype was picked up many times. The chain employs TRBV4-2 and TRBJ1-6; a possible D gene is TRBD1 (6 bases). The V end was cut by 0 bases, the J end by 1 base, with 10 bases between. Per germline, CDR1 LGHNA and CDR2 YNFKEQ. This CDR3 region has 17 residues. CDR3 bases: TGTGCCAGCAGCCAAGAGGCCGGGACATCCTATAATTCACCCCTCCACTTT. Its protein is CASSQEAGTSYNSPLHF.

In its sample, this clonotype was seen a few times. V and J are TRBV4-1 and TRBJ2-3, with no clear D. There are 14 residues in the CDR3. V gave up 4 bases and J gave up 1 base, with 9 bases separating them. Germline values: CDR1 MGHRA, CDR2 YSYEKL. Here the CDR3 reads CASSRPGRTDTQYF. Here the CDR3 DNA reads TGCGCCAGCAGCCGACCCGGCCGCACAGATACGCAGTATTTT.

This clonotype has just a few counts. J is TRBJ2-3 and V is TRBV4-3; 11 bases align to TRBD2. With V trimmed by 3 bases and J by 0 bases, 5 bases remained unmatched. Germline CDR1 is LGHNA and CDR2 is YSLEER. The CDR3 runs to 17 residues. The CDR3 DNA follows: TGCGCCAGCAGCCACCTACTAGCGGGGGATAGCACAGATACGCAGTATTTT. This codes for CASSHLLAGDSTDTQYF.

Many counts were recorded for this clonotype. V usage is TRBV28 and J usage is TRBJ2-6; D gene uncertain. Trimming left V 8 bases short and J 0 bases short, with 8 bases between. Germline V lookup: CDR1 MDHEN, CDR2 SYDVKM. The CDR3 extends over 14 amino acids. This chain's CDR3 is CASSRYSGANVLTF. The CDR3 DNA reads TGTGCCAGCTCGAGGTACTCTGGGGCCAACGTCCTGACTTTC.

This clonotype showed up just a few times. Written as DNA, the CDR3 is TGTGCCAGCAGCCCCACGGGGGGAGGCGGGGACGAGCAGTACTTC. It translates to CASSPTGGGGDEQYF. The chain couples TRBV6-1 to TRBJ2-7; TRBD2 matches 7 bases. Germline CDR1 MNHNS, CDR2 SASEGT. Trimming cost V 6 bases and J 5 bases; bases outside gene matches: 13. The CDR3 contains 15 residues.

In its sample, this clonotype was seen a few times. The chain has TRBV19 and TRBJ1-6; 9 positions match TRBD1. CDR1 and CDR2 from the germline V gene are LNHDA and SQIVND (reference sequence). The CDR3 contains 14 residues. After removal of 7 bases from V and 7 bases from J, the junction contained 5 bases not matched to a gene. The CDR3: CASTPTGGNSPLHF. In DNA form, the CDR3 reads TGTGCCAGTACCCCTACAGGGGGCAATTCACCCCTCCACTTT. The full variable domain, its missing parts supplied by reference TRBV19 and TRBJ1-6, is DGGITQSPKYLFRKEGQNVTLSCEQNLNHDAMYWYRQDPGQGLRLIYYSQIVNDFQKGDIAEGYSVSREKKESFPLTVTSAQKNPTAFYLCASTPTGGNSPLHFGNGTRLTVT.

V gene TRBV9 combines with J gene TRBJ2-3; D possibly corresponds to TRBD2 (5 bases). Germline CDR1 and CDR2: SGDLS and YYNGEE. This CDR3 region has 15 residues. The V and J ends lost 0 bases and 6 bases respectively, with 14 bases between them. CDR3 residues: CASSVGSLARDTQYF. CDR3 coding DNA: TGTGCCAGCAGCGTAGGAAGCCTAGCAAGGGATACGCAGTATTTT.

This clonotype was observed a few times. The J gene is TRBJ2-7, the V gene TRBV29-1, with 10 nucleotides matching TRBD1. This CDR3 comprises 12 residues. V trimming: 7 bases; J trimming: 5 bases; junction bases outside the gene matches: 5. Germline loops: CDR1 SQVTM, CDR2 ANQGSEA. CDR3 DNA: TGCAGCGCCGAGACAGGGGGCCACGAGCAGTACTTC. Residues: CSAETGGHEQYF.

The rearrangement uses TRBV28 and TRBJ2-5, with 7 bases identical to TRBD1. The CDR3 length is 15 residues. Germline CDR1 MDHEN, CDR2 SYDVKM. Trimming removed 5 bases from V and 2 bases from J; junction bases left unmatched: 8. The CDR3: CASSKRPGQQETQYF. The DNA of the CDR3 is TGTGCCAGCAGTAAACGTCCGGGACAGCAAGAGACCCAGTACTTC.

The CDR3 sequence is CASSQDSEEETQYF. The CDR3 nucleotides read TGTGCCAGCAGCCAAGATTCGGAAGAGGAGACCCAGTACTTC. This rearrangement joins TRBV3-1 to TRBJ2-5, with D unresolved. Germline-derived CDR1 and CDR2 are LGHDT and YNNKEL (reference sequence). The CDR3 has 14 amino acids. V was pared by 0 bases and J by 5 bases, with 10 bases between.

This clonotype was recorded a few times. This chain links TRBV20-1 with TRBJ1-5; D is uncertain. Germline CDR1 and CDR2: DFQATT and SNEGSKA (reference sequence). V was shortened by 5 bases and J by 5 bases, with 16 bases between the two germline ends. CDR3 length: 14 amino acids. CDR3 coding DNA: TGCAGTGCTCGAAATGAGGAGGACGATCAGCCCCAGCATTTT. This codes for CSARNEEDDQPQHF.

The V gene is TRBV7-2, the J gene TRBJ2-7; TRBD2 agrees at 12 bases. Germline assignment: CDR1 SGHTA and CDR2 FQGNSA. There are 16 residues in the CDR3. The trim removed 1 base at V and 7 bases at J, leaving 8 bases unmatched. CDR3 protein: CASSLGSSGGAYEQYF. The CDR3 DNA sequence: TGTGCCAGCAGCTTAGGCTCTAGCGGGGGGGCATATGAGCAGTACTTC.

The chain links TRBV18 to TRBJ2-3; 11 positions match TRBD2. This CDR3 region has 17 residues. Germline V gene lookup returns CDR1 KGHSH and CDR2 LQKENI. With V trimmed by 3 bases and J by 0 bases, 5 bases remained unmatched. Here the CDR3 reads CASSPGTSGSSTDTQYF. In DNA form, the CDR3 reads TGTGCCAGCTCACCCGGGACTAGCGGCTCAAGCACAGATACGCAGTATTTT.